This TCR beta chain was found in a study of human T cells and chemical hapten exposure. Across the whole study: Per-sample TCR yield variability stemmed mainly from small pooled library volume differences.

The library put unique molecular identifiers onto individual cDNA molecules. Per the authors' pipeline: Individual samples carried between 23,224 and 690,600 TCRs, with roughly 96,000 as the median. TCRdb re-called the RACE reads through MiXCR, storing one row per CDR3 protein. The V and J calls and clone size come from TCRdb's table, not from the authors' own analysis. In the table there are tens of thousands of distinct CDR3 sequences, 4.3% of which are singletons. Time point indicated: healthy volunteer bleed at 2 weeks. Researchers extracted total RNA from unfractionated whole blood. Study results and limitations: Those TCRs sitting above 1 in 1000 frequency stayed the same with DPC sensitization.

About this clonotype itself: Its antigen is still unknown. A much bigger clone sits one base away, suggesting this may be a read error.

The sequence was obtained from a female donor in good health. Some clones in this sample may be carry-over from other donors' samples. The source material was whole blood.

The CDR3, as DNA: TGTGCCAGCAGCGGAGGCGACAGACCCGGGGATGAAATACTGTTTTTT. Protein sequence: CASSGGDRPGDEILFF. The J gene is TRBJ1-4, the V gene TRBV7-8; D is possibly TRBD1 (5 bases). CDR1 is SGHVS and CDR2 is FQNEAQ in the germline V gene. This CDR3 comprises 16 residues.